These 24 T cell receptor beta chains were sequenced from one sample in a study of T cell responses to AZD1222 COVID-19 vaccine. Generated by immunoSEQ multiplex PCR, the TCRdb table keeps only in-frame clones and is missing some. The profile shows tens of thousands of clones, less than 85% of them singletons. The starting material was peripheral blood, obtained 28 days after the second AZD1222 dose. The receptor set was obtained from an adult who received the AZD1222 COVID-19 vaccine.

This chain joins TRBV10-3 and TRBJ1-2; TRBD1 is a possible D gene (6 bases). Per germline, CDR1 ENHRY and CDR2 SYGVKD. This CDR3 comprises 13 residues. Trimming removed 11 bases at V and 6 bases at J, with 19 bases between. CDR3 nucleotide sequence: TGTGCCGCCGCGGGCAGGGAGGGGGATGGCTACACCTTC. Translation: CAAAGREGDGYTF.

In this sample, this clone turned up once. V usage is TRBV29-1 and J usage is TRBJ1-1; a possible D gene is TRBD1 (5 bases). This CDR3 is 12 amino acids long. The germline V gene encodes CDR1 SQVTM and CDR2 ANQGSEA. Trimming removed 5 bases from V and 5 bases from J, with 12 bases in between. CDR3 sequence (DNA): TGCAGCGTTTTAGGGGACGGGACTGAAGCTTTCTTT. Translating gives CSVLGDGTEAFF.

The CDR3 DNA follows: TGTGCCAGCAGCTTAATGGGGGGCACAGATACGCAGTATTTT. Its protein is CASSLMGGTDTQYF. This chain connects TRBV7-9 to TRBJ2-3; either TRBD1 or TRBD2 may supply D (5 bases each). Between the trimmed V and J ends, which lost 2 bases and 1 base, there was a span of 7 bases. Germline V lookup: CDR1 SEHNR, CDR2 FQNEAQ (reference sequence). This CDR3 is built from 14 residues.

The chain has TRBV12-3 or TRBV12-4 and TRBJ1-2, with D tentatively TRBD1 (6 bases). V was shortened by 6 bases and J by 2 bases, with 10 bases between the two germline ends. The CDR3 loop spans 13 amino acids. CDR3 in amino acids: CASRPQGNYGYTF. The CDR3 coding sequence is TGTGCCAGCAGGCCTCAGGGGAACTATGGCTACACCTTC.

The V call is TRBV18, the J call TRBJ1-3; D is unresolved. Germline V lookup: CDR1 KGHSH, CDR2 LQKENI. The CDR3 has 12 amino acids. Trimming removed 2 bases at V and 8 bases at J, with 7 bases between. This CDR3 reads CASSPLEDTIYF. The CDR3 nucleotides are TGTGCCAGCTCACCATTGGAAGACACCATATATTTT.

V usage is TRBV19 and J usage is TRBJ2-7; TRBD1 matches at 9 bases. J was trimmed by 3 bases and V by 6 bases; bases with no gene match: 3. Germline V gene sequence: CDR1 LNHDA, CDR2 SQIVND (reference sequence). CDR3 length: 13 amino acids. The CDR3 nucleotides are TGTGCCAGTAGCCGACAGGGGGGCTACGAGCAGTACTTC. It translates to CASSRQGGYEQYF.

The chain links TRBV5-1 to TRBJ2-1; 10 nucleotides line up with TRBD2. Germline lookup yields CDR1 SGHRS and CDR2 YFSETQ. This CDR3 has 13 amino acids. With 4 bases clipped from V and 10 bases from J, the junction kept 5 bases outside the gene matches. CDR3 in DNA: TGCGCCAGCAGCGGGCTAGCGGGAGACGAGCAGTTCTTC. Its protein is CASSGLAGDEQFF.

This clone has a handful of counts. This chain joins TRBV25-1 and TRBJ1-2, with unresolved D. Germline values: CDR1 MGHDK, CDR2 SYGVNS. This CDR3 contains 11 residues. Trimming took 6 bases from V and 8 from J, leaving 10 bases between them. The chain's CDR3 is CASSVELGYTF. DNA for the CDR3: TGTGCCAGCAGCGTAGAATTGGGCTACACCTTC.

This clone has a single count. This chain uses TRBV3-1 (or the pseudogene TRBV3-2) with TRBJ2-3; D is unresolved. CDR1 is LGHDT, CDR2 YNNKEL, per germline (reference sequence). The V gene lost 1 base and the J gene lost 1 base, with 9 bases spanning the gap. The CDR3 has 15 amino acids. The CDR3, as DNA: TGTGCCAGCAGCCAAGTAATTTTCGGCACAGATACGCAGTATTTT. Its translation: CASSQVIFGTDTQYF.

The chain uses TRBV6-6 and TRBJ2-1; 8 positions agree with TRBD1. Germline V gene data show CDR1 as MNHNY and CDR2 as SVGAGI (reference sequence). V was clipped by 4 bases and J by 2 bases; unmatched bases: 7. The CDR3 totals 16 residues. This chain's CDR3 is CASSSFGQGPYNEQFF. The CDR3 DNA reads as TGTGCCAGCAGTTCGTTCGGACAGGGCCCCTACAATGAGCAGTTCTTC.

In its sample, this clone was seen once. V gene TRBV3-1 (or the pseudogene TRBV3-2) combines with J gene TRBJ1-2, with D tentatively TRBD1 (6 bases). The CDR3 is 16 amino acids. In germline, CDR1 is LGHDT, CDR2 YNNKEL (reference sequence). V dropped 0 bases and J dropped 8 bases, with 19 bases sitting between them. DNA of the CDR3: TGTGCCAGCAGCCAAGATCTTGGGGGGCGTTATGGAGGCTACACCTTC. This encodes CASSQDLGGRYGGYTF.

This chain connects TRBV27 to TRBJ2-3; unclear D gene. CDR3 length: 11 residues. Looked up from germline, CDR1 is MNHEY and CDR2 is SMNVEV (reference sequence). Trimming pared 3 bases from V and 6 bases from J, leaving 4 bases between. The CDR3 DNA follows: TGTGCCAGCAGTTTGAGGGATACGCAGTATTTT. Protein product: CASSLRDTQYF.

This chain uses TRBV5-1 with TRBJ1-4; 10 bases are shared with TRBD1. Trimming removed 2 bases from V and 8 bases from J; junction bases left unmatched: 6. The CDR3 runs 15 residues. Germline values: CDR1 SGHRS, CDR2 YFSETQ. The CDR3 spells CASSFSRDRGEKLFF. The CDR3 DNA reads TGCGCCAGCAGCTTCTCCCGGGACAGGGGCGAAAAACTGTTTTTT.

There are a few counts of this clone. This chain connects TRBV3-1 (or the pseudogene TRBV3-2) to TRBJ1-1, with 8 bases lining up with TRBD1. The CDR3 runs to 14 residues. From germline, CDR1 is LGHDT and CDR2 YNNKEL (reference sequence). V dropped 4 bases and J dropped 3; count of bases not matched to a gene: 4. The CDR3 nucleotides read TGTGCCAGCAGCCCGGACAGGGTGTACACTGAAGCTTTCTTT. Amino acid sequence: CASSPDRVYTEAFF.

The gene calls are TRBV27 and TRBJ2-1; D is unclear. The CDR3 runs 13 residues. CDR1 and CDR2 (germline): MNHEY, SMNVEV (reference sequence). Trimming pared 6 bases from V and 6 bases from J, leaving 12 bases between. CDR3 amino acids: CASRLGKPNEQFF. The CDR3 DNA sequence: TGTGCCAGCAGGTTGGGCAAGCCCAATGAGCAGTTCTTC.

This clone is a singleton in its sample. This chain uses TRBV5-5 with TRBJ1-5; D is perhaps TRBD1 (6 bases). The germline V gene encodes CDR1 SGHKS and CDR2 YYEKEE (reference sequence). The CDR3 contains 13 residues. Trimming pared 4 bases from V and 5 bases from J, leaving 10 bases between. The CDR3 loop reads CASSPTGYQPQHF. The DNA of the CDR3 is TGTGCCAGCAGCCCCACAGGGTATCAGCCCCAGCATTTT.

The table lists this clone with a count of one. The V gene is TRBV9, the J gene TRBJ1-2, with 11 bases identical to TRBD1. This CDR3 contains 15 residues. Unmatched junction bases numbered 5, after V lost 0 bases and J lost 7 bases. The germline V gene has CDR1 SGDLS and CDR2 YYNGEE. The CDR3: CASSVGGTGGTGYTF. The CDR3 bases are TGTGCCAGCAGCGTAGGAGGGACAGGGGGGACTGGCTACACCTTC. Full variable domain (rest looked up from reference TRBV9 and TRBJ1-2): DSGVTQTPKHLITATGQRVTLRCSPRSGDLSVYWYQQSLDQGLQFLIQYYNGEERAKGNILERFSAQQFPDLHSELNLSSLELGDSALYFCASSVGGTGGTGYTFGSGTRLTVV.

The CDR3 coding sequence is TGTGCCAGCAGTACCAGCGGCCAAGAGACCCAGTACTTC. Translating it yields CASSTSGQETQYF. The chain combines TRBV7-9 with TRBJ2-5, with D possibly TRBD2 on 5 matching bases. Trimming pared 6 bases from V and 1 base from J, leaving 9 bases between. CDR1 SEHNR and CDR2 FQNEAQ come from the germline V gene (reference sequence). The CDR3 has 13 residues.

V is TRBV20-1 and J is TRBJ2-3; 10 bases agree with TRBD2. V lost 5 bases and J lost 0; bases outside the gene matches: 11. CDR1 and CDR2 (germline): DFQATT, SNEGSKA (reference sequence). This CDR3 contains 17 residues. CDR3 sequence: CSAGGLAARHSTDTQYF. In DNA, the CDR3 is TGCAGTGCTGGTGGACTAGCGGCCCGACACAGCACAGATACGCAGTATTTT.

The V call is TRBV2, the J call TRBJ1-2; D gene unclear. Germline CDR1 reads SNHLY; CDR2 reads FYNNEI. This CDR3 region has 14 residues. The V end was cut by 6 bases, the J end by 3 bases, with 14 bases between. The CDR3 nucleotides read TGTGCCAGCAGGCCCGGTGGGCAGGACTATGGCTACACCTTC. It encodes CASRPGGQDYGYTF.

The chain employs TRBV9 and TRBJ2-7, with a weak D call TRBD2 (5 bases). Germline lookup yields CDR1 SGDLS and CDR2 YYNGEE. V gave up 3 bases and J gave up 4 bases, with 11 bases separating them. The CDR3 is 13 amino acids. The CDR3, as DNA: TGTGCCAGCAGCGCCCCAGGCGGGTACGAGCAGTACTTC. As protein: CASSAPGGYEQYF.

This chain uses TRBV5-1 with TRBJ2-7, with D possibly being TRBD2 (5 bases). CDR1 is SGHRS and CDR2 is YFSETQ in the germline V gene. The V and J ends lost 4 bases and 3 bases respectively, with 11 bases between them. CDR3 length: 13 residues. The CDR3 region has the DNA TGCGCCAGCAGCCGGACGGGGAACTACGAGCAGTACTTC. It is translated as CASSRTGNYEQYF.

This rearrangement joins TRBV5-1 to TRBJ2-2; tentatively, D is TRBD1 or TRBD2 (5 bases each). Per germline, CDR1 SGHRS and CDR2 YFSETQ. The V and J ends lost 0 bases and 7 bases respectively, with 10 bases between them. The CDR3 is made up of 14 amino acids. The chain's CDR3 is CASSLVGEIGELFF. The CDR3 bases are TGCGCCAGCAGCTTGGTAGGGGAGATCGGGGAGCTGTTTTTT.

The chain carries TRBV9 and TRBJ1-1; D possibly corresponds to TRBD1 (6 bases). This CDR3 is 19 amino acids long. V was clipped by 0 bases and J by 0 bases, with 21 bases between them. Germline assignment: CDR1 SGDLS and CDR2 YYNGEE. The CDR3 protein is CASSVGVRGTQPMNTEAFF. Here the CDR3 DNA reads TGTGCCAGCAGCGTAGGGGTCCGAGGGACACAACCCATGAACACTGAAGCTTTCTTT.